This T cell receptor beta chain was recorded in a study of cytomegalovirus exposure and HLA in healthy donors. Study-wide results and caveats: Reported findings show TCR beta sequences accurately forecast HLA-A and HLA-B alleles in most subjects.

The PCR ran on 60 Vbeta and 13 Jbeta primers. TCRdb's table, derived via immunoSEQ multiplex PCR, lists solely in-frame clones and lacks some. The data show around 150,000 clones, 60% to 80% seen once. Looked up from germline, CDR1 is SGDLS and CDR2 is YYNGEE. Trimming at V came to 2 bases and at J to 6 bases, leaving 8 bases not matched to a gene. This CDR3 region has 14 residues. On this clone itself: What it recognizes is unknown.

V and J are TRBV9 and TRBJ2-7; 7 bases agree with TRBD1. The TCR was taken from a woman between 45 and 65 years old in good health and CMV-seropositive. The specimen sequenced was PBMCs. The CDR3 spells CASSVGQEFSEQYF. The CDR3 DNA is TGTGCCAGCAGCGTTGGACAGGAGTTCTCCGAGCAGTACTTC. Together with reference TRBV9 and TRBJ2-7, the CDR3 gives the full variable domain: DSGVTQTPKHLITATGQRVTLRCSPRSGDLSVYWYQQSLDQGLQFLIQYYNGEERAKGNILERFSAQQFPDLHSELNLSSLELGDSALYFCASSVGQEFSEQYFGPGTRLTVT.